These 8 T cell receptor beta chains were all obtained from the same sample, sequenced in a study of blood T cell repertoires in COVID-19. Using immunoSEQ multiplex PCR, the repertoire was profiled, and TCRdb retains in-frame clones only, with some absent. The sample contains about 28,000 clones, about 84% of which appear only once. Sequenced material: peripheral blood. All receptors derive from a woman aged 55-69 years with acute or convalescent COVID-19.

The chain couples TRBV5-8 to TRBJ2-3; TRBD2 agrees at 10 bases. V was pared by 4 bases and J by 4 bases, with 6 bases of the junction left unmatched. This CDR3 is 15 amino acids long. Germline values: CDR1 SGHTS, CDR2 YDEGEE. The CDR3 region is CASSSSGGRADTQYF. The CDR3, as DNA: TGTGCCAGCAGCAGTAGCGGGGGGCGGGCAGATACGCAGTATTTT.

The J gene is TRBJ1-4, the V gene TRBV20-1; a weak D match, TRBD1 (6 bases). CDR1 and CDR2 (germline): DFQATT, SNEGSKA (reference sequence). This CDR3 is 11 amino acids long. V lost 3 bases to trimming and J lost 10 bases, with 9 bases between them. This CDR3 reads CSARVQGKLFF. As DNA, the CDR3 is TGCAGTGCTAGGGTACAGGGAAAACTGTTTTTT.

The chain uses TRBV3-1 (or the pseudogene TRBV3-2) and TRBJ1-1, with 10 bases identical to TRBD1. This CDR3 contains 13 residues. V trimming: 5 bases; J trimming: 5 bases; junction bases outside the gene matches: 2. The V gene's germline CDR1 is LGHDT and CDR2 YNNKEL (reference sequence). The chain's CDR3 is CASSWTGGTEAFF. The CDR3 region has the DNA TGTGCCAGCAGCTGGACAGGGGGTACTGAAGCTTTCTTT.

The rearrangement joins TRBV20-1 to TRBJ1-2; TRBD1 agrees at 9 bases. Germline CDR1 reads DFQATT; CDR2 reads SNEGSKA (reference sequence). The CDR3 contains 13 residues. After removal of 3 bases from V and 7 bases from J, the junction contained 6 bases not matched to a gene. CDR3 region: CSASDTGGSGYTF. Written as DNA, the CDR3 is TGCAGTGCTAGTGACACAGGGGGCTCTGGCTACACCTTC.

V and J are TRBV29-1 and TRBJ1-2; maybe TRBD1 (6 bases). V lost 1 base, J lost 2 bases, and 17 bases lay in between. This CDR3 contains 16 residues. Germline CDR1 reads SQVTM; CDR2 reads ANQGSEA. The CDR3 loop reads CSVEVPWGGQNYGYTF. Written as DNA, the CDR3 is TGCAGCGTTGAAGTCCCATGGGGGGGGCAGAACTATGGCTACACCTTC. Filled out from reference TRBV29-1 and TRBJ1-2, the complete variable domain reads SAVISQKPSRDICQRGTSLTIQCQVDSQVTMMFWYRQQPGQSLTLIATANQGSEATYESGFVIDKFPISRPNLTFSTLTVSNMSPEDSSIYLCSVEVPWGGQNYGYTFGSGTRLTVV.

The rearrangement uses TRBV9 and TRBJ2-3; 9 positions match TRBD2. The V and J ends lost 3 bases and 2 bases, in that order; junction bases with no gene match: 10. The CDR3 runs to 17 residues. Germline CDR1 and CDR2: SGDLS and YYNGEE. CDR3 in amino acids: CASSGRAAGGLTDTQYF. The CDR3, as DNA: TGTGCCAGCAGCGGTCGGGCAGCGGGGGGCCTCACAGATACGCAGTATTTT.

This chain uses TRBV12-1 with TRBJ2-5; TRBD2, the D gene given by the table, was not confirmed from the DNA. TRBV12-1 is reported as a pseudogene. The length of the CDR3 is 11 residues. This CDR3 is CASSLQETQYF. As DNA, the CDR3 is TGTGCCAGCAGCCTCCAAGAGACCCAGTACTTC.

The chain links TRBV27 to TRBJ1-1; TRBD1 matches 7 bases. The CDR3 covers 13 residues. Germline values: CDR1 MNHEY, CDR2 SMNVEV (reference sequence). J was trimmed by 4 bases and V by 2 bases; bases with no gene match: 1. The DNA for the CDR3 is TGTGCCAGCAGTTTACAGGGGGTCACTGAAGCTTTCTTT. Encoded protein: CASSLQGVTEAFF.